This T cell receptor beta chain was documented in a study of shared clonotypes between healthy human individuals. Study observations and caveats: Rarefaction curves obtained for sorted subsets showed sequencing incomplete despite large depth.

The data were produced by immunoSEQ multiplex PCR, yet TCRdb's version contains in-frame clones alone and is incomplete. The table has about 2 million clones, over 85% seen once. Selected positively for CCR7 and CD45RO-negative, naive CD8 cells excluded terminally differentiated effector memory CD45RA+ cells. Trimming shortened V by 2 bases and J by 4 bases, and 11 bases separated the two germline ends. This CDR3 contains 14 residues. The germline V gene has CDR1 PRHDT and CDR2 FYEKMQ (reference sequence). Points on this clone: Its specificity is not known.

The chain has TRBV13 and TRBJ1-2; perhaps TRBD1 as D (6 bases). The sample comprised naive CD8+ T cells sorted from blood. The TCR was taken from a man between 18 and 35 years old in good health. CDR3 protein: CASSLNREIYGYTF. The CDR3 nucleotides are TGTGCCAGCAGCTTAAACAGGGAAATCTATGGCTACACCTTC.